This T cell receptor beta chain was documented in a study of blood T cell repertoires in COVID-19. About the study: Samples representing acute and convalescent COVID-19 were sourced from the United States, Italy and Spain.

V was pared by 2 bases and J by 4 bases, with 20 bases between. This CDR3 is built from 17 residues. The V gene's germline CDR1 is MDHEN and CDR2 SYDVKM. Original processing methods: From reference gene primer amplification, estimates of nucleated cell counts were derived. This table comes from immunoSEQ multiplex PCR, and its TCRdb copy is limited to in-frame clones, with some not included. The DNA was the basis for D and trimming; V, J and clone size are from that table. There are roughly 150,000 clones in the sample; just under 85% occur only once, and around 8.4% lies in the top ten. The origin of this receptor is a woman older than 75 with COVID-19, enrolled during active disease. Input material: peripheral blood. V and J are TRBV28 and TRBJ2-5; possible D gene TRBD2, 6 bases. The CDR3 DNA reads TGTGCCAGCAGTTTACTTTCAACCACCAGACTAGGAGAGACCCAGTACTTC. Amino acids: CASSLLSTTRLGETQYF.